The 31 T cell receptor beta chains listed next were all sequenced from one sample in a study of cytomegalovirus exposure and HLA in healthy donors. Amplification used 60 Vbeta primers and 13 Jbeta primers. Data came from immunoSEQ multiplex PCR; TCRdb stores just in-frame clones and leaves some out. This table holds 220,000 or so clones, roughly 84% found once. The sample consisted of PBMCs. These receptors came from a man aged 45-60 years in good health and CMV-seronegative.

This clone was counted a few times. V and J are TRBV28 and TRBJ2-2; TRBD2 agrees at 7 bases. Germline V gives CDR1 MDHEN, CDR2 SYDVKM. J lost 5 bases, V lost 10 bases, and 13 bases had no gene match. The CDR3 spans 15 residues. The DNA of the CDR3 is TGTGCCACCTCAGCCCGTGGTAGCGGGACCGGGGAGCTGTTTTTT. Amino acid sequence: CATSARGSGTGELFF. Based on the CDR3 plus reference TRBV28 and TRBJ2-2, the full variable domain is DVKVTQSSRYLVKRTGEKVFLECVQDMDHENMFWYRQDPGLGLRLIYFSYDVKMKEKGDIPEGYSVSREKKERFSLILESASTNQTSMYLCATSARGSGTGELFFGEGSRLTVL.

CDR3 coding DNA: TGTGCCAGCAGCCAGGAGGAGGCGGGGAAGTGGGCTGAGCAGTTCTTC. Protein sequence: CASSQEEAGKWAEQFF. The rearrangement links TRBV7-9 to TRBJ2-1, with D maybe TRBD2 (6 bases). Germline lookup yields CDR1 SEHNR and CDR2 FQNEAQ (reference sequence). The V gene lost 5 bases and the J gene lost 9 bases, with 23 bases spanning the gap. This CDR3 spans 16 amino acids.

DNA for the CDR3: TGTGCCAGCAGTTCACGCTACACAGTCTCCTACGAGCAGTACTTC. It encodes CASSSRYTVSYEQYF. The V call is TRBV28, the J call TRBJ2-7; D gene uncertain. Between the trimmed V and J ends, which lost 4 bases and 0 bases, there was a span of 13 bases. Germline assignment: CDR1 MDHEN and CDR2 SYDVKM. This CDR3 has 15 amino acids.

This chain links TRBV5-4 with TRBJ2-5, with 10 bases aligning to TRBD2. The trim removed 1 base at V and 1 base at J, leaving 1 base unmatched. The CDR3 contains 15 residues. Per germline, CDR1 SGHNT and CDR2 YYREEE (reference sequence). CDR3 in amino acids: CASSLTSGIQETQYF. Written as DNA, the CDR3 is TGTGCCAGCAGCTTGACTAGCGGGATCCAAGAGACCCAGTACTTC. The full variable domain, rest sourced from reference TRBV5-4 and TRBJ2-5, is ETGVTQSPTHLIKTRGQQVTLRCSSQSGHNTVSWYQQALGQGPQFIFQYYREEENGRGNFPPRFSGLQFPNYSSELNVNALELDDSALYLCASSLTSGIQETQYFGPGTRLLVL.

The chain carries TRBV11-3 and TRBJ2-2; the match to TRBD2 covers 7 bases. This CDR3 spans 15 amino acids. Germline CDR1 and CDR2: SGHNT and YENEEA. V gave up 4 bases and J gave up 7 bases; unmatched junction bases: 9. CDR3 DNA: TGTGCCAGCAGCTCCCGGCGGGAGTCCCTCGGGGAGCTGTTTTTT. This encodes CASSSRRESLGELFF.

This sequence joins TRBV15 and TRBJ2-7, with 7 positions matching TRBD1. The CDR3 runs 15 residues. The V segment lost 1 base and the J segment 0 bases; nucleotides outside the gene matches: 3. Germline V gene lookup returns CDR1 LNHNV and CDR2 YYDKDF (reference sequence). This CDR3 reads CATSRVAGGSYEQYF. The CDR3 bases are TGTGCCACCAGCAGAGTGGCAGGGGGCTCCTACGAGCAGTACTTC. Complete variable domain (other parts from reference TRBV15 and TRBJ2-7): DAMVIQNPRYQVTQFGKPVTLSCSQTLNHNVMYWYQQKSSQAPKLLFHYYDKDFNNEADTPDNFQSRRPNTSFCFLDIRSPGLGDTAMYLCATSRVAGGSYEQYFGPGTRLTVT.

This clone was detected only a few times. V and J are TRBV7-9 and TRBJ2-7; the match to TRBD2 covers 7 bases. CDR3 length equals 12 residues. CDR1 and CDR2 from the germline V gene are SEHNR and FQNEAQ (reference sequence). CDR3 loop: CAGGAGTNEQYF. DNA of the CDR3: TGTGCGGGAGGGGCGGGAACCAACGAGCAGTACTTC.

This sequence joins TRBV7-2 and TRBJ2-3; D not resolved. The CDR3 runs 12 residues. Trimming stripped 5 bases from V and 2 bases from J, with 5 bases between. Germline CDR1 is SGHTA and CDR2 is FQGNSA. The CDR3 coding sequence is TGTGCCAGCAGCCCTTACACAGATACGCAGTATTTT. Residues: CASSPYTDTQYF.

In its sample, this clone was seen a few times. This chain links TRBV29-1 with TRBJ2-7; weak D call: TRBD2 (5 bases). The V end was cut by 2 bases, the J end by 3 bases, with 11 bases between. This CDR3 region has 13 residues. The germline CDR1 and CDR2 sequences are SQVTM and ANQGSEA. The CDR3, as DNA: TGCAGCGTTGAAAGGGATCGGGGCTACGAGCAGTACTTC. Amino acids: CSVERDRGYEQYF.

The gene calls are TRBV6-6 and TRBJ2-7; D unclear. V lost 8 bases and J lost 2, with 10 bases in between. There are 12 residues in the CDR3. The germline V gene encodes CDR1 MNHNY and CDR2 SVGAGI (reference sequence). CDR3 in amino acids: CASLATTYEQYF. In nucleotides, the CDR3 is TGTGCCAGCCTGGCAACCACCTACGAGCAGTACTTC.

This chain joins TRBV2 and TRBJ1-5, with 7 positions matching TRBD1. Per germline, CDR1 SNHLY and CDR2 FYNNEI. The CDR3 runs 15 residues. Losses at the gene ends were 6 bases for V and 4 bases for J; bases not matched to a gene: 9. The CDR3 sequence: CASREGAGWNQPQHF. CDR3 in DNA: TGTGCCAGCAGAGAGGGGGCAGGGTGGAATCAGCCCCAGCATTTT.

V gene TRBV15 combines with J gene TRBJ2-7; TRBD2 matches at 8 bases. Germline CDR1 reads LNHNV; CDR2 reads YYDKDF (reference sequence). The V gene end was trimmed by 0 bases and the J gene end by 2 bases; junction bases not matched to a gene: 3. This CDR3 contains 15 residues. This chain's CDR3 is CATSRDGRGAYEQYF. The CDR3 DNA sequence: TGTGCCACCAGCAGAGATGGGCGGGGGGCCTACGAGCAGTACTTC. Drawing the rest from reference TRBV15 and TRBJ2-7, the complete variable domain is DAMVIQNPRYQVTQFGKPVTLSCSQTLNHNVMYWYQQKSSQAPKLLFHYYDKDFNNEADTPDNFQSRRPNTSFCFLDIRSPGLGDTAMYLCATSRDGRGAYEQYFGPGTRLTVT.

The V and J genes are TRBV28 and TRBJ2-7; 7 bases are a match to TRBD1. The V segment lost 3 bases and the J segment 2 bases; nucleotides outside the gene matches: 16. Per the germline V gene, CDR1 is MDHEN and CDR2 is SYDVKM. The CDR3 runs to 18 residues. For the CDR3, the DNA is TGTGCCAGCAGTTTTTCAAAAGGGGGCAGGGGATACACCTACGAGCAGTACTTC. Its translation: CASSFSKGGRGYTYEQYF.

This chain joins TRBV28 and TRBJ1-4, with D tentatively TRBD1 (5 bases). CDR3 length: 17 amino acids. The germline gives CDR1 MDHEN, CDR2 SYDVKM. The V gene lost 4 bases and the J gene lost 4 bases, with 19 bases spanning the gap. CDR3 amino acids: CASSSPAGLQGNEKLFF. CDR3 sequence (DNA): TGTGCCAGCAGTTCCCCCGCCGGTCTTCAGGGTAATGAAAAACTGTTTTTT.

The chain couples TRBV7-9 to TRBJ1-2; TRBD1 aligns across 7 bases. Losses at the gene ends were 1 base for V and 2 bases for J; bases not matched to a gene: 1. Germline CDR1 SEHNR, CDR2 FQNEAQ (reference sequence). The CDR3 loop spans 14 amino acids. The CDR3 coding sequence is TGTGCCAGCAGCTTAGTGACAGGGAACTATGGCTACACCTTC. Translated: CASSLVTGNYGYTF.

This rearrangement joins TRBV11-2 to TRBJ2-1, with 10 bases identical to TRBD2. CDR1 is SGHAT, CDR2 FQNNGV, per germline. The CDR3 sequence is 16 residues long. The junction had 19 bases not matched to a gene; V was cut back by 4 bases and J by 16 bases. The CDR3 nucleotides read TGTGCCAGCAGCTCATCTAGCGGGAGCCCTCCTGACAGGTTTTTCTTC. Its translation is CASSSSSGSPPDRFFF.

V usage is TRBV14 and J usage is TRBJ1-5; 10 positions match TRBD1. The CDR3 is 19 residues long. Germline V gene data show CDR1 as SGHDN and CDR2 as FVKESK. The V gene end was trimmed by 4 bases and the J gene end by 3 bases; junction bases not matched to a gene: 15. The CDR3 DNA reads as TGTGCCAGCAGCCCCCAAATGCATGGGACAGGGGAGAACAATCAGCCCCAGCATTTT. Protein sequence: CASSPQMHGTGENNQPQHF.

The chain links TRBV6-5 to TRBJ2-5; D not resolved. The assigned J gene may be wrong: the sequence end matches TRBJ2-7 better. CDR1 is MNHEY and CDR2 is SVGAGI in the germline V gene. CDR3 length: 13 amino acids. This CDR3 reads CASSYRRNYEQYF. CDR3 nucleotides: TGTGCCAGCAGTTACCGACGGAACTACGAGCAGTACTTC.

The J gene is TRBJ1-2, the V gene TRBV27, with TRBD1 matching 9 bases. V gave up 3 bases and J gave up 4 bases; unmatched junction bases: 6. CDR1 is MNHEY, CDR2 SMNVEV, per germline (reference sequence). The CDR3 length is 15 residues. The CDR3 sequence is CASSFGTGIRYGYTF. CDR3 DNA: TGTGCCAGCAGTTTCGGGACAGGGATTCGCTATGGCTACACCTTC.

This clone was seen a single time. The rearrangement links TRBV6-5 to TRBJ1-1, with 10 nucleotides matching TRBD1. V lost 0 bases and J lost 4; bases outside the gene matches: 2. Per the germline V gene, CDR1 is MNHEY and CDR2 is SVGAGI. CDR3 size: 15 residues. For the CDR3, the DNA is TGTGCCAGCAGTTACTCAAGGACAGGGGGCACTGAAGCTTTCTTT. This sequence encodes CASSYSRTGGTEAFF.

The chain uses TRBV6-5 and TRBJ2-7; D perhaps matches TRBD2 (6 bases). Germline V gene data show CDR1 as MNHEY and CDR2 as SVGAGI. CDR3 length equals 13 residues. V shed 2 bases and J shed 2 bases, with 7 bases lying between them. The CDR3 region has the DNA TGTGCCAGCAGTTACGGGGGGACCTACGAGCAGTACTTC. This codes for CASSYGGTYEQYF.

The chain is built from TRBV4-1 and TRBJ1-1; D is ambiguous. The CDR3 length is 16 residues. In germline, CDR1 is MGHRA, CDR2 YSYEKL. Trimming pared 3 bases from V and 0 bases from J, leaving 14 bases between. The CDR3 here is CASSHPGRLMNTEAFF. The CDR3 DNA reads as TGCGCCAGCAGCCACCCCGGGAGACTCATGAACACTGAAGCTTTCTTT.

The V gene is TRBV27, the J gene TRBJ2-5, with D perhaps TRBD2 (6 bases). The ends were cut back, 7 bases at V and 5 bases at J, with 20 bases in the middle. Per germline, CDR1 MNHEY and CDR2 SMNVEV (reference sequence). The CDR3 consists of 15 residues. CDR3 DNA sequence: TGTGCCAGCACCACGGGGTCTAGCGCGGGGGAGACCCAGTACTTC. It is translated as CASTTGSSAGETQYF.

The chain is built from TRBV19 and TRBJ1-2; D is unclear. Deletions cut 2 bases from V and 4 bases from J, with 8 bases between. The CDR3 sequence is 13 residues long. Germline assignment: CDR1 LNHDA and CDR2 SQIVND (reference sequence). The CDR3 protein is CASSIRTAYGYTF. The CDR3 bases are TGTGCCAGTAGTATAAGAACAGCCTATGGCTACACCTTC.

This rearrangement joins TRBV7-2 to TRBJ1-5; TRBD1 agrees at 7 bases. The CDR3 is made up of 16 amino acids. Trimming cost V 2 bases and J 1 base; bases outside gene matches: 5. The germline gives CDR1 SGHTA, CDR2 FQGNSA. CDR3 sequence reads: CASSLKGGGSNQPQHF. The CDR3 DNA reads TGTGCCAGCAGCTTAAAAGGGGGCGGGAGCAATCAGCCCCAGCATTTT.

V usage is TRBV18 and J usage is TRBJ2-7; no firm D call. V was shortened by 2 bases and J by 3 bases, with 11 bases between the two germline ends. The CDR3 is 14 amino acids. Per the germline V gene, CDR1 is KGHSH and CDR2 is LQKENI. The CDR3 DNA is TGTGCCAGCTCACCAAACAGTGGCAACTACGAGCAGTACTTC. It specifies CASSPNSGNYEQYF.

The chain joins TRBV28 to TRBJ2-1, with D possibly TRBD2 on 5 matching bases. Germline CDR1 is MDHEN and CDR2 is SYDVKM. V was clipped by 6 bases and J by 9 bases, with 12 bases between them. There are 12 residues in the CDR3. This chain's CDR3 is CASSGQRAEQFF. Here the CDR3 DNA reads TGTGCCAGCAGCGGTCAGAGGGCTGAGCAGTTCTTC.

J is TRBJ2-7 and V is TRBV28; TRBD2 aligns across 11 bases. The CDR3 totals 18 residues. Germline V gives CDR1 MDHEN, CDR2 SYDVKM. J lost 0 bases, V lost 5 bases, and 12 bases had no gene match. The CDR3 bases are TGTGCCAGCAGTCTTGGACTAGCGGGTCTTCGCCGCTCCTACGAGCAGTACTTC. Its translation: CASSLGLAGLRRSYEQYF.

The chain couples TRBV5-8 to TRBJ2-3, with 8 bases fitting TRBD2. Germline V gene data show CDR1 as SGHTS and CDR2 as YDEGEE. The J segment lost 2 bases and the V segment lost 4 bases, leaving 9 bases of the junction unmatched. This CDR3 comprises 16 residues. The DNA for the CDR3 is TGTGCCAGCAGCCTCGCGGGAGGCGGCCTCACAGATACGCAGTATTTT. Amino acids: CASSLAGGGLTDTQYF.

The V and J genes are TRBV27 and TRBJ2-1; possibly TRBD1 for D (6 bases). V lost 4 bases, J lost 7 bases, and 14 bases lay in between. The CDR3 totals 14 residues. Germline loops: CDR1 MNHEY, CDR2 SMNVEV (reference sequence). CDR3 sequence reads: CASSSQGFRNEQFF. The CDR3 nucleotides read TGTGCCAGCAGTTCCCAGGGGTTCCGGAATGAGCAGTTCTTC.

The chain combines TRBV5-4 with TRBJ2-3, with D possibly matching TRBD2 (6 bases). Deletions cut 1 base from V and 5 bases from J, with 14 bases between. Germline V gene sequence: CDR1 SGHNT, CDR2 YYREEE (reference sequence). The CDR3 is made up of 15 amino acids. CDR3 sequence (DNA): TGTGCCAGCAGCTTGAGGAGGGAGAAGCTAGATACGCAGTATTTT. The encoded protein is CASSLRREKLDTQYF. The entire variable domain, with the rest obtained from reference TRBV5-4 and TRBJ2-3, is as follows: ETGVTQSPTHLIKTRGQQVTLRCSSQSGHNTVSWYQQALGQGPQFIFQYYREEENGRGNFPPRFSGLQFPNYSSELNVNALELDDSALYLCASSLRREKLDTQYFGPGTRLTVL.